This T cell receptor beta chain appears in the sequencing data of a study of T cells in Graves' hyperthyroidism and ophthalmopathy. This clonotype was counted many times. The CDR3 is 16 amino acids. CDR1 is SGHRS and CDR2 is YFSETQ in the germline V gene. The V end was cut by 4 bases, the J end by 3 bases, with 19 bases between. Clinical symptoms, serum thyroxine, TRAb, thyroid ultrasound and orbital computed tomography informed diagnoses. PBMCs stemmed from more than 7.5 ml fresh peripheral blood. Authors of the study amplified TCR beta CDR3 regions from RNA transcripts. During a first-round RT-PCR of the TCR CDR3, the HTBI primer set was used. Each CDR3 protein is one row after TCRdb ran MiXCR on the multiplex PCR reads. The sample records about 640,000 distinct CDR3 sequences, 20% to 25% being singletons.

Sequenced sample: blood. The TCR comes from a man in his thirties or forties with Graves' ophthalmopathy. The chain uses TRBV5-1 and TRBJ1-1; TRBD1 is a possible D gene (6 bases). As DNA, the CDR3 is TGCGCCAGCAGCCGCGGGACACCGGCAGGGTACACTGAAGCTTTCTTT. The encoded protein is CASSRGTPAGYTEAFF.